This TCR beta chain is drawn from a study of shared clonotypes between healthy human individuals (dated by TCRdb to 2020 to 2022). In terms of the full investigation: Two women and a few men aged 18 to 49 years were included in the cohort. Each donor's leukapheresis produced roughly between roughly 0.85 and 9.5 billion PBMCs. To increase sequencing depth and limit assay-specific biases, TCR repertoire library preparation and sequencing were carried out by different laboratories using diverse techniques. For each donor, CD4 naive and CD4 memory were each run on three plates, CD8 naive on two plates, and CD8 memory on one plate. Blood TCR repertoires of a handful of healthy adults were deeply sequenced to estimate repertoire size and the extent of clonotype sharing between individuals.

Remarks on this clone: This receptor's antigen is unknown. No clone much larger than this one lies a single base away; base qualities are absent.

Inclusive of the bounding cysteine and phenylalanine, the CDR3 is 15 residues long. Only CDR3 DNA is held: 45 bases, read in frame from base 1. The germline V gene (reference sequence) gives CDR1 as WNHNN and CDR2 as SYGVQD. V is reduced by 3 bases and J by 0 bases, leaving a spacing of 12 bases between them. TCR CDR3 regions were amplified from genomic DNA by multiplex PCR using the deep immunoSEQ assay. Genomic DNA extracted from each cell subset was distributed evenly over all wells of several immunoSEQ 96-well plates, and each plate served as one replicate. For sorted subsets, around 200 ng genomic DNA, equal to about 30,000 T cell genomes, was loaded into each replicate PCR. The purified libraries were quantified using a Qubit 3.0 fluorometer, sized with a Bioanalyzer 2100, and then quantified again using the KAPA Library Quantification kit. A separate single-read 150-cycle Illumina NextSeq 550 flow cell was used to sequence each immunoSEQ 96-well plate. The published analysis was carried out like this. Because the immunoSEQ output held only junctional sequences and lacked quality scores, the filtering could not match the filtering applied to full-length reads. To assign V/J genes and CDR3, sequences were annotated against IMGT germline references using PyIR, a Python wrapper for IgBLAST v1.9. Any read was removed if the V/J assignment was weak (E-value above 1e-6), the CDR3 was missing, or the read contained stop codons, out-of-frame junctions, or ambiguous translated residues. V3J clonotypes were defined by identical inferred V gene, J gene, and CDR3 amino acid sequence. Percentage overlap between repertoires was calculated by dividing the number of shared unique clonotypes by the size of the smaller repertoire. Repertoire richness was assessed with RTK rarefaction, the Chao1 estimator, and Recon v2.1 estimates of unobserved clonotypes. Generation probabilities for all TCRbeta clonotypes obtained by the gDNA method from four donors were computed using OLGA. Not all clones reach the TCRdb copy of this immuneACCESS table, which keeps in-frame sequences only. Checked studies attribute under half of the gap to unresolved V genes and leave the rest unexplained. V and J calls and clone size are as listed in that table; D and trimming were resolved from the DNA. Present in this sample are 2.5 million or so clones, around 94% of which were seen just once. The ten most abundant clones make up 0.14% of the sample.

Overall study results and their limits: Pairwise subsampling led to the expectation that sequencing depth would affect the degree of clonotype sharing among donors. Compared with non-shared clonotypes, the clonotypes found in all four sorted-subset donors had higher generation probabilities. Because the study included a small number of donors, the genetic and exposure-history diversity represented was limited. Around 5% of naive CD4, 3.5% of naive CD8, approximately 2.2% of memory CD4, and 0.4% of memory CD8 clonotypes were shared across four donors. Estimated clonotype richness was generally larger for naive than for memory subsets. Even with the large sequencing depth, rarefaction of the sorted-subset datasets indicated that sequencing was incomplete. Only blood was sampled, and tissue TCR repertoires likely differ from those in blood.

Donors were healthy HIV-negative adults with no recently reported acute infections or vaccinations. Every donor was a Caucasian adult residing in Nashville, Tennessee, USA. CD4+ T cells were enriched by magnetic negative selection, after which naive cells were positively selected on CD45RA and the negative fraction was taken as the memory subset. Blood was obtained by leukapheresis, after which PBMCs were separated by Ficoll-Histopaque density gradient centrifugation and cryopreserved in liquid nitrogen vapor phase. Analytical flow cytometry was used to check the purity and quantity of every magnetically sorted T cell population. Genomic DNA was isolated from each sorted fraction and quantified by UV absorbance on a Nanodrop 2000c.

What was sequenced was naive CD4+ T cells sorted from blood. This sample's cell subset or site label indicates: CD45RA+ positively selected. This receptor was taken from a man aged 18 to 29 in good health. The V gene is TRBV10-1 and the J gene is TRBJ2-7; TRBD2 might be the D gene, on 6 matching bases. The CDR3: CASSDGGVSSYEQYF. The DNA sequence reads TGCGCCAGCAGTGATGGAGGGGTAAGCTCCTACGAGCAGTACTTC.